Following are 19 T cell receptor beta chains from one sample sequenced in a study of shared clonotypes between healthy human individuals. Only in-frame clones appear in the TCRdb table, and some are missing; sequencing was by immunoSEQ multiplex PCR. The sample includes about 1.1 million clones, roughly 80% of them seen just once. The sequenced material came from memory CD4+ T cells from PBMCs. This sample's subset: CD45RA-negative fraction. These receptors came from a man aged 18 to 35 in good health. Some clones in this sample may be carry-over from other donors' samples.

This clone was found once. V gene TRBV4-3 combines with J gene TRBJ1-4; D is undetermined. The ends were cut back, 1 base at V and 3 bases at J, with 9 bases in the middle. Germline CDR1 is LGHNA and CDR2 is YSLEER. The CDR3 is made up of 15 amino acids. CDR3 in amino acids: CASSQVFRSNEKLFF. The CDR3 coding sequence is TGCGCCAGCAGCCAAGTATTCCGGTCTAATGAAAAACTGTTTTTT.

In DNA, the CDR3 is TGCGCCAGCAGCTTTGGCCAGGGGGCTGGCACCGGGGAGCTGTTTTTT. Amino acid sequence: CASSFGQGAGTGELFF. This chain connects TRBV5-1 to TRBJ2-2, with 8 bases lining up with TRBD1. CDR3 length: 16 residues. Germline V gene data show CDR1 as SGHRS and CDR2 as YFSETQ. The V gene end was trimmed by 2 bases and the J gene end by 4 bases; junction bases not matched to a gene: 7.

Concerning this clone itself: This may be a read error, as it is one base from a much larger clone. Other DNA sequences within the sample encode an identical CDR3. Here the CDR3 reads CASSRDRVYEQYF. CDR3 coding DNA: TGTGCCAGCAGCAGGGACAGAGTCTACGAGCAGTACTTC. This chain links TRBV5-4 with TRBJ2-7, with 7 bases that match TRBD1. From germline, CDR1 is SGHNT and CDR2 YYREEE (reference sequence). CDR3 size: 13 residues. V shed 4 bases, J shed 3 bases, and the junction held 4 bases outside the gene matches.

Only a few counts were recorded for this clone. V is TRBV21-1 and J is TRBJ1-3; the D call TRBD1 from the table was never checked on the DNA. TRBV21-1 is shown as a pseudogene. The CDR3 length is 16 residues. The CDR3 sequence: CASSNVKAGKGNTIYF. CDR3 nucleotide sequence: TGTGCCAGCAGCAACGTGAAGGCAGGGAAAGGAAACACCATATATTTT.

In the case of this clone: Other DNA sequences in the sample encode the same CDR3. The chain couples TRBV18 to TRBJ2-5; weak D call: TRBD2 (5 bases). The CDR3 runs to 13 residues. V was clipped by 3 bases and J by 4 bases, with 9 bases between them. Germline assignment: CDR1 KGHSH and CDR2 LQKENI. DNA of the CDR3: TGTGCCAGCTCACCCGGCGGAGGAGAGACCCAGTACTTC. It translates to CASSPGGGETQYF.

This clone was recorded only once. The chain combines TRBV5-6 with TRBJ1-3; D call uncertain. This CDR3 contains 15 residues. Germline V gene lookup returns CDR1 SGHDT and CDR2 YYEEEE. Trimming removed 0 bases at V and 2 bases at J, with 9 bases between. CDR3 sequence (DNA): TGTGCCAGCAGCTTGGGTCCGGTGACTGGAAACACCATATATTTT. This gives the protein CASSLGPVTGNTIYF.

The V call is TRBV5-1, the J call TRBJ2-2; TRBD2 is a possible D gene (6 bases). The V and J ends lost 4 bases and 5 bases respectively, with 12 bases between them. The CDR3 consists of 14 residues. Per the germline V gene, CDR1 is SGHRS and CDR2 is YFSETQ. CDR3 protein: CASSRREVTGELFF. The CDR3 DNA is TGCGCCAGCAGCCGAAGGGAGGTTACCGGGGAGCTGTTTTTT.

As regards this clone: Because it lacks the conserved phenylalanine or tryptophan at the end, this CDR3 is likely a read error. The chain has TRBV2 and TRBJ1-1; D is possibly TRBD1 (6 bases). V shed 2 bases and J shed 0 bases, with 10 bases lying between them. CDR3 length equals 15 residues. Germline lookup yields CDR1 SNHLY and CDR2 FYNNEI. The DNA for the CDR3 is TGTGCCAGCAGTGAATTCGACAGGATGAACACTGAAGCTTTCTCT. Translating gives CASSEFDRMNTEAFS.

V usage is TRBV14 and J usage is TRBJ1-4, with 9 bases that match TRBD1. This CDR3 spans 16 amino acids. Germline-derived CDR1 and CDR2 are SGHDN and FVKESK. The V gene end was trimmed by 3 bases and the J gene end by 8 bases; junction bases not matched to a gene: 10. CDR3 nucleotide sequence: TGTGCCAGCAGCCAGCGACTTAACAGGGGGCAGGAAAAACTGTTTTTT. As protein: CASSQRLNRGQEKLFF. The full variable domain, completed using reference TRBV14 and TRBJ1-4, is EAGVTQFPSHSVIEKGQTVTLRCDPISGHDNLYWYRRVMGKEIKFLLHFVKESKQDESGMPNNRFLAERTGGTYSTLKVQPAELEDSGVYFCASSQRLNRGQEKLFFGSGTQLSVL.

This clone was counted a single time. This may be a read error: a much more frequent sequence differs by one nucleotide. Additional DNA sequences in this sample encode the identical CDR3. J is TRBJ2-5 and V is TRBV18, with 10 bases identical to TRBD2. CDR1 KGHSH and CDR2 LQKENI come from the germline V gene. The CDR3 has 17 amino acids. The CDR3 DNA is TGCGCCAGCTCACCACCCCGGCTAGCGGGAGCCCAAGAGACCCAGTACTTC. It specifies CASSPPRLAGAQETQYF.

The chain carries TRBV27 and TRBJ2-7; TRBD1 matches at 11 bases. The CDR3 has 15 amino acids. With V trimmed by 5 bases and J by 2 bases, 5 bases remained unmatched. The V gene's germline CDR1 is MNHEY and CDR2 SMNVEV (reference sequence). The chain's CDR3 is CASSRGTGGTYEQYF. CDR3 in DNA: TGTGCCAGCAGTCGAGGGACAGGGGGGACCTACGAGCAGTACTTC.

V gene TRBV5-8 combines with J gene TRBJ2-3; 11 bases align to TRBD2. CDR3 size: 17 residues. V gave up 2 bases and J gave up 2 bases; unmatched junction bases: 7. Germline loops: CDR1 SGHTS, CDR2 YDEGEE. The CDR3 sequence: CASSFGTSGQPTDTQYF. CDR3 nucleotides: TGTGCCAGCAGCTTTGGGACTAGCGGTCAACCCACAGATACGCAGTATTTT.

V and J are TRBV5-5 and TRBJ2-5; 8 bases match TRBD1. There are 16 residues in the CDR3. Germline V CDR1 and CDR2: SGHKS, YYEKEE (reference sequence). J lost 2 bases, V lost 5 bases, and 11 bases had no gene match. CDR3 coding DNA: TGTGCCAGCAGTCAAAGGGCAGGGGGCGGGCAAGAGACCCAGTACTTC. Protein sequence: CASSQRAGGGQETQYF.

The J gene is TRBJ2-2, the V gene TRBV19, with 8 positions matching TRBD1. The CDR3 sequence is 14 residues long. J was trimmed by 6 bases and V by 4 bases; bases with no gene match: 4. Germline assignment: CDR1 LNHDA and CDR2 SQIVND (reference sequence). The CDR3 spells CASSTPGGPGELFF. For the CDR3, the DNA is TGTGCCAGTAGTACTCCAGGGGGCCCCGGGGAGCTGTTTTTT.

Regarding this clone: The same CDR3 can be traced to other DNA sequences in this sample. The chain combines TRBV7-8 with TRBJ2-5; no reliable D call. CDR3 length: 13 amino acids. V was trimmed by 1 base and J by 2 bases, leaving 5 bases between them. Per the germline V gene, CDR1 is SGHVS and CDR2 is FQNEAQ. The CDR3 region is CASSLGIQETQYF. DNA for the CDR3: TGTGCCAGCAGCTTAGGGATTCAAGAGACCCAGTACTTC.

This sequence joins TRBV5-1 and TRBJ2-2, with D possibly TRBD1 on 6 matching bases. Trimming pared 2 bases from V and 0 bases from J, leaving 11 bases between. The CDR3 length is 16 residues. Per germline, CDR1 SGHRS and CDR2 YFSETQ. In DNA form, the CDR3 reads TGCGCCAGCAGCTTTACCGGGACATCGAACACCGGGGAGCTGTTTTTT. Amino acid sequence: CASSFTGTSNTGELFF.

The table lists this clone with a few counts. The rearrangement uses TRBV28 and TRBJ1-3; D is ambiguous. V was shortened by 3 bases and J by 4 bases, with 19 bases between the two germline ends. CDR1 MDHEN and CDR2 SYDVKM come from the germline V gene. The CDR3 consists of 17 residues. This CDR3 is CASSFQRPGLRGNTIYF. The CDR3 region has the DNA TGTGCCAGCAGTTTCCAAAGACCGGGGTTAAGGGGAAACACCATATATTTT.

This clone was counted a few times. The V gene is TRBV29-1, the J gene TRBJ2-2; TRBD2 agrees at 9 bases. Unmatched junction bases numbered 4, after V lost 7 bases and J lost 4 bases. Germline assignment: CDR1 SQVTM and CDR2 ANQGSEA. This CDR3 has 13 residues. The chain's CDR3 is CSAGTSSTGELFF. In DNA, the CDR3 is TGCAGCGCTGGGACTAGCAGCACCGGGGAGCTGTTTTTT.

The DNA for the CDR3 is TGCAGCGGGACGGAGTCTGAAGCTTTCTTT. It yields the protein CSGTESEAFF. The chain joins TRBV29-1 to TRBJ1-1; D unclear. Germline V gene lookup returns CDR1 SQVTM and CDR2 ANQGSEA. V was clipped by 7 bases and J by 6 bases, with 9 bases between them. CDR3 length equals 10 residues.